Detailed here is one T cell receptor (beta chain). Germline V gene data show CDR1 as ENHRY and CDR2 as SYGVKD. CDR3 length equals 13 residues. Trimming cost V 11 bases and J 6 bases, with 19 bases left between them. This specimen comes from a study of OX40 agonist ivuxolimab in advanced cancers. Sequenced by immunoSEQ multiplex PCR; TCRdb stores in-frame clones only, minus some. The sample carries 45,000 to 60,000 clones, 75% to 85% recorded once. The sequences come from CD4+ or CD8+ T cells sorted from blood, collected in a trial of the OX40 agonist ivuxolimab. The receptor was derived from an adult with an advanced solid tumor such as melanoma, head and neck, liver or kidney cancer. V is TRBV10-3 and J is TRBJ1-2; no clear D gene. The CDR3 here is CAVSKRSMDGYTF. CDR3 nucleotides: TGTGCCGTATCAAAAAGGTCGATGGATGGCTACACCTTC.